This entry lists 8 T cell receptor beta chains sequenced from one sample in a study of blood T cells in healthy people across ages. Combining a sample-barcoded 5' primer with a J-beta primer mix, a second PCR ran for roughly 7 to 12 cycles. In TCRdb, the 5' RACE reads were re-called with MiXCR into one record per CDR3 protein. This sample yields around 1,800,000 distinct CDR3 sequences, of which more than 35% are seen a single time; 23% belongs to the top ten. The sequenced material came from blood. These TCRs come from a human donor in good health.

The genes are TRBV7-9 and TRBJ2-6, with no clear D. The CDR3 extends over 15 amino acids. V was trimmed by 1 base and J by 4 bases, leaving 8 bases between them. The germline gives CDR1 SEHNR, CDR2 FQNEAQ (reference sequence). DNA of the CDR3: TGTGCCAGCAGCTTAGAGAGGTTCGGGGCCAACGTCCTGACTTTC. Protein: CASSLERFGANVLTF.

CDR3 nucleotides: TGCAGTGCTAGAGATTGGGCAGGGGGCTATGGCTACACCTTC. Translated, it gives CSARDWAGGYGYTF. The chain uses TRBV20-1 and TRBJ1-2, with 7 positions matching TRBD1. V lost 0 bases, J lost 4 bases, and 5 bases stayed unmatched. This CDR3 has 14 residues. Germline-derived CDR1 and CDR2 are DFQATT and SNEGSKA (reference sequence).

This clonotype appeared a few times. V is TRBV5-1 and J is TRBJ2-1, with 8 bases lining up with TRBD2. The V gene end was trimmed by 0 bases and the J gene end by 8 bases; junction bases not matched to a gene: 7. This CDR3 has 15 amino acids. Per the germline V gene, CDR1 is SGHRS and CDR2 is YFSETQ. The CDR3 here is CASSLGLARGYEQFF. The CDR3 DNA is TGCGCCAGCAGCTTGGGACTAGCGAGAGGGTATGAGCAGTTCTTC. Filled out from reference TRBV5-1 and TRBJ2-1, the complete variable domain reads KAGVTQTPRYLIKTRGQQVTLSCSPISGHRSVSWYQQTPGQGLQFLFEYFSETQRNKGNFPGRFSGRQFSNSRSEMNVSTLELGDSALYLCASSLGLARGYEQFFGPGTRLTVL.

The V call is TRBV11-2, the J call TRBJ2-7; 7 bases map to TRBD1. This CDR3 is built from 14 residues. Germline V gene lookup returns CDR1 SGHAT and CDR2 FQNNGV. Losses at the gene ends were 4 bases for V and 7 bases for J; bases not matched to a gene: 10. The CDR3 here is CASSYRGSFNEQYF. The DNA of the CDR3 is TGTGCCAGCAGCTACAGGGGATCATTTAATGAGCAGTACTTC.

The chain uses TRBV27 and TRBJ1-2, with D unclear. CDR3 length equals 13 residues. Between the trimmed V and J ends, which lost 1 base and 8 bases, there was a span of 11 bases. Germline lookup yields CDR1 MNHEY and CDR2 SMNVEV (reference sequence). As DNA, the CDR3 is TGTGCCAGCAGTTTATTCCCGGGAGGGGGCTACACCTTC. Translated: CASSLFPGGGYTF.

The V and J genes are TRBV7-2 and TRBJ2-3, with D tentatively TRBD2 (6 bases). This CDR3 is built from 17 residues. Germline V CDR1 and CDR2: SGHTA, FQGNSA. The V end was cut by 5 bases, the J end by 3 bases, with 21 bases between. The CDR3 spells CASSLPWPAGNTDTQYF. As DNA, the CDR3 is TGTGCCAGCAGCCTTCCGTGGCCAGCGGGTAATACAGATACGCAGTATTTT.

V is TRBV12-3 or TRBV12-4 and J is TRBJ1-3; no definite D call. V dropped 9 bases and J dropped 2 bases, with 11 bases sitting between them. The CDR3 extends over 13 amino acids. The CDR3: CASKREAGNTIYF. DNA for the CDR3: TGTGCCAGTAAACGGGAGGCTGGAAACACCATATATTTT.

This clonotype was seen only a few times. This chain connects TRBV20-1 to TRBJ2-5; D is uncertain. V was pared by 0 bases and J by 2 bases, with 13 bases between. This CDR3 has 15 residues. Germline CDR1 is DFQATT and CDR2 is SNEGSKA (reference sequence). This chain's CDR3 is CSARDLDGRQETQYF. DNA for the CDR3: TGCAGTGCTAGAGATCTGGACGGGCGGCAAGAGACCCAGTACTTC.